This T cell receptor beta chain was obtained from a study of T cells after yellow fever vaccination. TCRdb fed the 5' RACE reads into MiXCR, producing one record per CDR3 protein. The table shows hundreds of thousands of distinct CDR3 sequences, with approximately 19% occurring only once. This clonotype has just one count. V was trimmed by 0 bases and J by 6 bases, leaving 15 bases between them. Germline loops: CDR1 ENHRY, CDR2 SYGVKD. This CDR3 contains 16 residues. The sequences come from PBMCs, collected before the yellow fever booster vaccination. This chain connects TRBV10-3 to TRBJ1-5, with TRBD1 as a possible D gene (6 bases). This clonotype originated in a man aged 18 to 30 who received the YFV17D yellow fever vaccine. CDR3 sequence: CAISESMAGASQPQHF. For the CDR3, the DNA is TGTGCCATCAGTGAGTCTATGGCAGGGGCGAGTCAGCCCCAGCATTTT.